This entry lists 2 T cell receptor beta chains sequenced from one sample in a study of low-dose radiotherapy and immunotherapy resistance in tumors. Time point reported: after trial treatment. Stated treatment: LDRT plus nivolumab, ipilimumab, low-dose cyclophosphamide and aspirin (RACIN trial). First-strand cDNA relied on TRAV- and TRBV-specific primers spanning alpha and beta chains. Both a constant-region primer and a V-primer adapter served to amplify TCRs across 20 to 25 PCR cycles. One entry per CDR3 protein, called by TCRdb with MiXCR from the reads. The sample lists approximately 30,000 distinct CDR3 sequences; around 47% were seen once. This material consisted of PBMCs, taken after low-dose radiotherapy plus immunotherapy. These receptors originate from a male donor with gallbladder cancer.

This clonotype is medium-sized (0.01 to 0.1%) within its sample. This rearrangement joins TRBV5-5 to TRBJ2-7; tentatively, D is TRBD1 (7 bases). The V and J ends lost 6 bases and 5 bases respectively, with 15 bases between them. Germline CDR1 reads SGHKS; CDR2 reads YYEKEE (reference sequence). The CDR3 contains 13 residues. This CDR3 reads CASTIPGGHEQYF. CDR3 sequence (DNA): TGTGCCAGCACCATCCCAGGGGGGCACGAGCAGTACTTC.

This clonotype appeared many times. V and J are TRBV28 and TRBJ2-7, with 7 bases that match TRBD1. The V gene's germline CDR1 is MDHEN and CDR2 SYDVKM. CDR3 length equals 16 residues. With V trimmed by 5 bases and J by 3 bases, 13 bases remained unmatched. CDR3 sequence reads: CASSPVGLGQDYEQYF. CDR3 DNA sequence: TGTGCCAGCAGTCCGGTGGGGCTTGGACAGGACTACGAGCAGTACTTC.